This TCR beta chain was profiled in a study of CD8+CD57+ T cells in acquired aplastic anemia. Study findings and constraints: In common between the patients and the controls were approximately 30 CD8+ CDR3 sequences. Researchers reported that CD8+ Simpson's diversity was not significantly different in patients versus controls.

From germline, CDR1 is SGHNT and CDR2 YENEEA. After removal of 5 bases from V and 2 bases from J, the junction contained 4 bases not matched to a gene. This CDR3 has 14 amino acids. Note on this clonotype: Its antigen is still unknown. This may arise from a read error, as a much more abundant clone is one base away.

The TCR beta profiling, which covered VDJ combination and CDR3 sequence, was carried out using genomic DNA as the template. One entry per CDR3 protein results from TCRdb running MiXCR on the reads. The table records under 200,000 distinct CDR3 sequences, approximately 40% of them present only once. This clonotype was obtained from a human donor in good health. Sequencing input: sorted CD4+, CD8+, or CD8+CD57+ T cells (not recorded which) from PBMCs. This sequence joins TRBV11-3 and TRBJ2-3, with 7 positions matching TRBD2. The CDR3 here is CASSPGGVTDTQYF. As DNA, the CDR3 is TGTGCCAGCAGCCCGGGGGGTGTCACAGATACGCAGTATTTT. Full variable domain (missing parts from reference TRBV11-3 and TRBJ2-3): EAGVVQSPRYKIIEKKQPVAFWCNPISGHNTLYWYLQNLGQGPELLIRYENEEAVDDSQLPKDRFSAERLKGVDSTLKIQPAELGDSAVYLCASSPGGVTDTQYFGPGTRLTVL.